This T cell receptor beta chain was sequenced during a study of spatial heterogeneity in lung cancer (dated by TCRdb to about 2019). Context from the whole study: Beta-chain transcripts were consistently detected in greater numbers than alpha-chain transcripts, which likely reflects a higher abundance of beta-chain transcripts. The study linked features of the TCR repertoire to counts of nonsynonymous mutations, which were determined by whole-exome sequencing of tumor tissue. At surgery, both alpha and beta chains were TCR-sequenced in some 220 tumor regions, 63 to 65 matched nontumor lung samples and 56 PBMC samples. In the raw uncorrected reads, each unique combination of TCR and UMI appeared more than ten times on average. In non-small cell lung cancer, the study made a quantitative comparison of TCR alpha and beta repertoires among multiple tumor regions, matched nontumor lung and blood. Overall study outcomes, separate from this receptor: Additional single-cell paired TCR alpha and beta sequencing was considered necessary to confirm, at a functional level, the hypothesis that regional TCRs recognize regional mutations. Ubiquitous expanded tumor TCRs were detected in blood more often at tumor resection than at routine follow-up.

The intended sense of this specimen's time point label: sample taken at primary tumor resection. Without any cell sorting, TCR sequencing was performed on whole RNA extracted either from tumor and nontumor lung tissue or from cryopreserved PBMC samples. Samples were obtained from 72 patients with early-stage, untreated non-small cell lung cancer from the lung TRACERx cohort. Patients were selected for TCR sequencing only if sufficient RNA was available from at least two tumor regions. The CDR3 covers 12 residues, taking in both the cysteine and the phenylalanine. The entry retains the CDR3 DNA only, 36 bases that are in frame from base 1. Trimming at the junction amounts to 2 bases on V and 6 bases on J, and the germline ends lie 8 bases apart. Based on the germline V gene, the CDR1 and CDR2 sequences are MDHEN and SYDVKM. In its sample, this clonotype comes out as medium-sized (0.01 to 0.1%). The specificity of this receptor is unknown. It has no much larger one-base neighbor in the sample; base qualities were not kept.

Library preparation employed 5' RACE. TCRdb names NextSeq 500 as the instrument used. In the TCR library protocol, a unique molecular identifier was attached to each TCR cDNA molecule so that PCR and sequencing errors could be corrected. The source study handled its data this way. TCR identification, UMI-based error correction and CDR3 extraction were all carried out with Decombinator tools. TCRs above a frequency of 2 per 1,000, corresponding to the top 1% of the tumor frequency distribution, were defined as expanded. Renyi diversity was computed with the R vegan package after each repertoire had been subsampled 100 times to 5,000 TCRs. To build CDR3 similarity networks, amino acid triplet string-kernel similarity was used, and CDR3s were connected when their pairwise similarity was above 0.82. TCRdb trimmed public reads at Q25 via fastp, called clones via MiXCR and kept in-frame beta chains. Rows are unified per CDR3 protein, each entry keeping the most common DNA and genes. These V and J calls originate from TCRdb's pipeline instead of the authors' own analysis. This sample gives 20,000 to 30,000 distinct CDR3 sequences in total; about 4.7% of them show up just once. The leading ten clones occupy more than 4.5% of the sample.

Sequencing was performed on PBMCs, taken at surgery. This sequence uses TRBV28 and TRBJ2-7, with the D gene too uncertain to name. This receptor was obtained from a male donor with early-stage non-small cell lung cancer. For the CDR3, the sequence is CASSLIGREQYF. Here is the DNA: TGTGCCAGCAGTTTAATCGGGCGCGAGCAGTACTTC.